Shown below are 32 T cell receptor beta chains from a single sample sequenced in a study of blood T cell repertoires in COVID-19. Clones were sequenced by immunoSEQ multiplex PCR, and TCRdb holds only the in-frame ones, with some missing. The sample lists approximately 58,000 clones, roughly 82% occurring once. Sequenced material: peripheral blood. These receptors were collected from a woman aged 60-75 years with acute or convalescent COVID-19.

This clone was counted once. Other DNA sequences in this sample translate to the same CDR3. This chain joins TRBV11-2 and TRBJ1-2, with D unclear. CDR1 SGHAT and CDR2 FQNNGV come from the germline V gene. This CDR3 is built from 12 residues. The V and J ends lost 1 base and 8 bases respectively, with 8 bases between them. CDR3: CASSLGEGGYTF. In DNA, the CDR3 is TGTGCCAGCAGCTTAGGAGAGGGAGGCTACACCTTC.

This rearrangement joins TRBV6-5 to TRBJ1-1, with 9 bases that match TRBD1. The CDR3 has 15 amino acids. Per germline, CDR1 MNHEY and CDR2 SVGAGI. Unmatched junction bases numbered 6, after V lost 7 bases and J lost 0 bases. As DNA, the CDR3 is TGTGCCAGCAATACCGGGACAGGGTTGAACACTGAAGCTTTCTTT. Translation: CASNTGTGLNTEAFF.

This chain links TRBV5-1 with TRBJ1-4; D is undetermined. In germline, CDR1 is SGHRS, CDR2 YFSETQ. The CDR3 loop spans 13 amino acids. Trimming took 1 base from V and 5 from J, leaving 6 bases between them. CDR3 region: CASSLSENEKLFF. CDR3 nucleotides: TGCGCCAGCAGCTTGTCAGAAAATGAAAAACTGTTTTTT.

The V and J genes are TRBV7-2 and TRBJ2-2; D uncertain. From germline, CDR1 is SGHTA and CDR2 FQGNSA. Trimming shortened V by 3 bases and J by 4 bases, and 9 bases separated the two germline ends. The CDR3 contains 14 residues. CDR3 nucleotide sequence: TGTGCCAGCAGCTTGCAGTTTTTCACCGGGGAGCTGTTTTTT. It encodes CASSLQFFTGELFF.

This chain links TRBV19 with TRBJ1-5; D may be TRBD1 (6 bases). CDR1 is LNHDA and CDR2 is SQIVND in the germline V gene (reference sequence). CDR3 length: 15 residues. Trimming took 5 bases from V and 0 from J, leaving 11 bases between them. This CDR3 reads CASSVRDNSNQPQHF. The CDR3 DNA is TGTGCCAGTAGTGTCCGGGACAATAGCAATCAGCCCCAGCATTTT.

As regards this clone: Other DNA sequences from this sample encode an identical CDR3 as well. V and J are TRBV3-1 (or the pseudogene TRBV3-2) and TRBJ1-1, with a tentative D call TRBD1 (5 bases). This CDR3 has 14 amino acids. V was trimmed by 0 bases and J by 5 bases, leaving 10 bases between them. Germline CDR1 LGHDT, CDR2 YNNKEL (reference sequence). The CDR3: CASSQEGGVTEAFF. The CDR3 DNA reads TGTGCCAGCAGCCAAGAGGGGGGGGTGACTGAAGCTTTCTTT.

This clone was seen more than once but under ten times. V gene TRBV5-1 combines with J gene TRBJ2-7; D is perhaps TRBD2 (5 bases). This CDR3 contains 15 residues. V lost 5 bases and J 3 bases, leaving 18 bases between the germline ends. CDR1 and CDR2 (germline): SGHRS, YFSETQ. The DNA of the CDR3 is TGCGCCAGCAGGATGGAACCGGGATCTTACTACGAGCAGTACTTC. The encoded protein is CASRMEPGSYYEQYF.

The rearrangement links TRBV30 to TRBJ2-7; 7 bases agree with TRBD1. V lost 3 bases to trimming and J lost 3 bases; unmatched junction nucleotides: 11. The CDR3 is made up of 15 amino acids. CDR1 GTSNPN and CDR2 SVGIG come from the germline V gene (reference sequence). CDR3 nucleotide sequence: TGTGCCTGGAGCAGCGACAGGGCTCCATACTACGAGCAGTACTTC. Its translation: CAWSSDRAPYYEQYF.

The rearrangement joins TRBV19 to TRBJ2-7; TRBD1 matches at 9 bases. Germline V gives CDR1 LNHDA, CDR2 SQIVND (reference sequence). The CDR3 extends over 16 amino acids. V was clipped by 1 base and J by 3 bases; unmatched bases: 7. The CDR3 region has the DNA TGTGCCAGTAGTATAGGAGGGACAGGGAGAATCTACGAGCAGTACTTC. As protein: CASSIGGTGRIYEQYF.

The chain is built from TRBV5-4 and TRBJ2-5; D is perhaps TRBD1 (5 bases). The CDR3 is 13 residues long. The germline gives CDR1 SGHNT, CDR2 YYREEE (reference sequence). Trimming removed 0 bases from V and 4 bases from J, with 7 bases in between. The CDR3 loop reads CASSLVGAETQYF. CDR3 coding DNA: TGTGCCAGCAGCTTGGTTGGGGCAGAGACCCAGTACTTC.

This clone was observed once. CDR3 in amino acids: CASARNPTNTEAFF. The CDR3 coding sequence is TGTGCCAGCGCCCGAAACCCCACTAACACTGAAGCTTTCTTT. J is TRBJ1-1 and V is TRBV9; D remains ambiguous. Germline-derived CDR1 and CDR2 are SGDLS and YYNGEE. V was cut by 7 bases and J by 2 bases, with 15 bases left in between. The CDR3 loop spans 14 amino acids.

The V call is TRBV5-4, the J call TRBJ2-1; 11 positions match TRBD1. This CDR3 comprises 15 residues. Germline V CDR1 and CDR2: SGHNT, YYREEE (reference sequence). V trimming: 6 bases; J trimming: 6 bases; junction bases outside the gene matches: 8. The CDR3 DNA sequence: TGTGCCAGCACAATGCCGGGACAGGGGGGCAATGAGCAGTTCTTC. Translating it yields CASTMPGQGGNEQFF.

V is TRBV5-5 and J is TRBJ2-7; tentative D call: TRBD2 (6 bases). The CDR3 contains 12 residues. V was shortened by 3 bases and J by 4 bases, with 8 bases between the two germline ends. CDR1 is SGHKS and CDR2 is YYEKEE in the germline V gene (reference sequence). CDR3 sequence: CASSSGLYEQYF. The DNA of the CDR3 is TGTGCCAGCAGCTCTGGACTATACGAGCAGTACTTC.

This clone was seen only a few times. The rearrangement joins TRBV19 to TRBJ1-2; 7 bases align to TRBD1. The CDR3 loop spans 15 amino acids. V was pared by 5 bases and J by 2 bases, with 8 bases of the junction left unmatched. CDR1 and CDR2 (germline): LNHDA, SQIVND (reference sequence). For the CDR3, the DNA is TGTGCCAGTAGTCCCCGACAGGGACTGAACTATGGCTACACCTTC. Encoded protein: CASSPRQGLNYGYTF.

This chain uses TRBV29-1 with TRBJ2-1; 10 nucleotides match TRBD1. V was clipped by 6 bases and J by 1 base; unmatched bases: 9. Germline V gene data show CDR1 as SQVTM and CDR2 as ANQGSEA. CDR3 length: 16 residues. The DNA for the CDR3 is TGCAGCGTGAACCCGACAGGGGGCGCGTCCTACAATGAGCAGTTCTTC. This gives the protein CSVNPTGGASYNEQFF.

This clone occurred many times. V and J are TRBV6-5 and TRBJ1-4, with no clear D. The CDR3 runs 12 residues. The germline V and J ends were trimmed by 6 bases and 10 bases, with 12 bases remaining between them. Germline values: CDR1 MNHEY, CDR2 SVGAGI. CDR3 DNA: TGTGCCAGCAGATTTGACGCGGTAAAACTGTTTTTT. Encoded protein: CASRFDAVKLFF.

About this clone: One end of the junction is discordant with germline, which a read error may explain. The V gene is TRBV29-1, the J gene TRBJ2-5; D unclear. The CDR3 has 13 amino acids. Per the germline V gene, CDR1 is SQVTM and CDR2 is ANQGSEA. CDR3 nucleotide sequence: TGCAGCGCTGAAACCGGGTTGCAAGAGACCCAGTACTTC. The encoded protein is CSAETGLQETQYF.

The genes are TRBV2 and TRBJ2-5; TRBD2 is a possible D gene (7 bases). CDR3 length: 15 residues. V was trimmed by 5 bases and J by 5 bases, leaving 18 bases between them. CDR1 SNHLY and CDR2 FYNNEI come from the germline V gene. The CDR3 spells CASSRDRGAGETQYF. The CDR3 region has the DNA TGTGCCAGCAGTCGAGACCGGGGGGCCGGTGAGACCCAGTACTTC.

The rearrangement links TRBV9 to TRBJ1-1, with TRBD1 identical over 10 bases. The germline V gene has CDR1 SGDLS and CDR2 YYNGEE. V lost 3 bases and J lost 7; bases outside the gene matches: 9. This CDR3 region has 15 residues. The CDR3 sequence: CASSASGQGGIEAFF. The DNA of the CDR3 is TGTGCCAGCAGCGCTTCAGGACAGGGGGGGATTGAAGCTTTCTTT.

The V and J genes are TRBV10-1 and TRBJ2-7, with 7 positions matching TRBD1. With V trimmed by 4 bases and J by 2 bases, 5 bases remained unmatched. CDR3 length equals 14 residues. Per the germline V gene, CDR1 is WNHNN and CDR2 is SYGVQD (reference sequence). The CDR3 reads CASSAWDSPYEQYF. The CDR3 region has the DNA TGCGCCAGCAGTGCATGGGACAGTCCCTACGAGCAGTACTTC.

The rearrangement joins TRBV3-1 (or the pseudogene TRBV3-2) to TRBJ1-5, with D possibly being TRBD1 (6 bases). CDR1 and CDR2 from the germline V gene are LGHDT and YNNKEL (reference sequence). This CDR3 region has 14 residues. The germline V and J ends were trimmed by 4 bases and 7 bases, with 14 bases remaining between them. The CDR3 reads CASSPWDNSQPQHF. The DNA for the CDR3 is TGTGCCAGCAGCCCCTGGGACAACTCACAGCCCCAGCATTTT.

The rearrangement links TRBV6-5 to TRBJ1-6; 8 bases fit TRBD1. Trimming cost V 6 bases and J 5 bases; bases outside gene matches: 3. From germline, CDR1 is MNHEY and CDR2 SVGAGI. This CDR3 is 14 amino acids long. The CDR3 region is CASRTGVDNSPLHF. In DNA form, the CDR3 reads TGTGCCAGCAGGACAGGGGTTGATAATTCACCCCTCCACTTT.

The rearrangement uses TRBV3-1 (or the pseudogene TRBV3-2) and TRBJ2-3; the match to TRBD1 covers 7 bases. J lost 2 bases, V lost 8 bases, and 7 bases had no gene match. There are 14 residues in the CDR3. Germline-derived CDR1 and CDR2 are LGHDT and YNNKEL (reference sequence). The CDR3 reads CASHGQEITDTQYF. The CDR3 DNA sequence: TGTGCCAGCCATGGACAGGAAATCACAGATACGCAGTATTTT.

This clone came up once. The chain uses TRBV11-2 and TRBJ1-1; possibly TRBD1 for D (6 bases). The V end was cut by 5 bases, the J end by 0 bases, with 10 bases between. Germline CDR1 and CDR2: SGHAT and FQNNGV. The CDR3 totals 14 residues. Here the CDR3 reads CASSVDRLNTEAFF. CDR3 in DNA: TGTGCCAGCAGCGTCGACAGGCTGAACACTGAAGCTTTCTTT.

The rearrangement links TRBV2 to TRBJ2-5, with 7 nucleotides matching TRBD2. Germline CDR1 is SNHLY and CDR2 is FYNNEI. The CDR3 sequence is 14 residues long. The V and J ends lost 4 bases and 2 bases, in that order; junction bases with no gene match: 4. Written as DNA, the CDR3 is TGTGCCAGCAGTGCTCAGCGGGGTCAAGAGACCCAGTACTTC. Protein sequence: CASSAQRGQETQYF.

This chain uses TRBV15 with TRBJ2-2, with a tentative D call TRBD1 (6 bases). V was pared by 6 bases and J by 3 bases, with 11 bases between. This CDR3 is 14 amino acids long. From germline, CDR1 is LNHNV and CDR2 YYDKDF (reference sequence). The CDR3 bases are TGTGCCACCAGGCACAGGGTCGACACCGGGGAGCTGTTTTTT. Translating gives CATRHRVDTGELFF.

The CDR3 DNA is TGCGCCAGCAGCCAAGTAGGGACCGGGGGTGGGGCCAACGTCCTGACTTTC. This encodes CASSQVGTGGGANVLTF. This chain uses TRBV4-1 with TRBJ2-6; TRBD2 might be the D (6 bases). The CDR3 contains 17 residues. Looked up from germline, CDR1 is MGHRA and CDR2 is YSYEKL. V dropped 1 base and J dropped 3 bases, with 13 bases sitting between them.

This chain joins TRBV13 and TRBJ2-5; maybe TRBD2 (5 bases). In germline, CDR1 is PRHDT, CDR2 FYEKMQ (reference sequence). Between the trimmed V and J ends, which lost 5 bases and 9 bases, there was a span of 16 bases. This CDR3 is built from 13 residues. CDR3 in DNA: TGTGCCAGCAGCAGAGGTGAGAGAGGGTCCCAGTACTTC. Protein: CASSRGERGSQYF.

The chain links TRBV6-1 to TRBJ1-3; TRBD1 matches at 8 bases. This CDR3 has 16 amino acids. Germline-derived CDR1 and CDR2 are MNHNS and SASEGT. After removal of 6 bases from V and 0 bases from J, the junction contained 7 bases not matched to a gene. CDR3 bases: TGTGCCAGCAGGGAACAGGGGGGAAACTCTGGAAACACCATATATTTT. Its translation is CASREQGGNSGNTIYF.

The gene calls are TRBV5-5 and TRBJ2-3; 7 bases are a match to TRBD2. The J segment lost 6 bases and the V segment lost 2 bases, leaving 9 bases of the junction unmatched. The V gene's germline CDR1 is SGHKS and CDR2 YYEKEE (reference sequence). The CDR3 totals 15 residues. The CDR3 nucleotides read TGTGCCAGCAGCTTTGGCCGCCTGCGGGGGGATACGCAGTATTTT. Residues: CASSFGRLRGDTQYF.

The V gene is TRBV5-1, the J gene TRBJ2-5; TRBD2 matches 7 bases. Germline CDR1 is SGHRS and CDR2 is YFSETQ. This CDR3 has 16 residues. V lost 0 bases, J lost 2 bases, and 7 bases stayed unmatched. CDR3 coding DNA: TGCGCCAGCAGCTTGGCCGGGACTACCTCTCAAGAGACCCAGTACTTC. It translates to CASSLAGTTSQETQYF.

The chain joins TRBV10-3 to TRBJ2-3; the match to TRBD1 covers 7 bases. CDR1 and CDR2 from the germline V gene are ENHRY and SYGVKD. V shed 6 bases, J shed 0 bases, and the junction held 6 bases outside the gene matches. This CDR3 has 15 residues. The CDR3 region has the DNA TGTGCCATCAGAATAGGACAGGCAAGCACAGATACGCAGTATTTT. Translating gives CAIRIGQASTDTQYF.